The 13 T cell receptor beta chains in this list originate from one sample, sequenced in a study of T cell responses to AZD1222 COVID-19 vaccine. TCRdb's table, derived via immunoSEQ multiplex PCR, lists solely in-frame clones and lacks some. The table records 130,000 to 150,000 clones, around nine tenths of them present only once. The specimen was peripheral blood, collected on day 0 of MenACWY control vaccination. The receptors shown here come from an adult in good health.

The genes are TRBV28 and TRBJ1-4, with TRBD1 matching 8 bases. This CDR3 has 16 amino acids. Trimming removed 5 bases from V and 5 bases from J; junction bases left unmatched: 10. From germline, CDR1 is MDHEN and CDR2 SYDVKM. The CDR3 sequence: CASSQTGGQVNEKLFF. The CDR3 bases are TGTGCCAGCAGTCAGACCGGGGGACAGGTAAATGAAAAACTGTTTTTT.

In DNA form, the CDR3 reads TGTGCCAGCAGCGTATCCGGGGGGGACTACAATGAGCAGTTCTTC. This gives the protein CASSVSGGDYNEQFF. The chain combines TRBV9 with TRBJ2-1; the match to TRBD2 covers 8 bases. V lost 1 base, J lost 3 bases, and 3 bases stayed unmatched. This CDR3 comprises 15 residues. The germline CDR1 and CDR2 sequences are SGDLS and YYNGEE.

This clone was recorded once. The chain links TRBV2 to TRBJ2-7; tentative D call: TRBD1 (5 bases). Germline lookup yields CDR1 SNHLY and CDR2 FYNNEI. Trimming pared 6 bases from V and 4 bases from J, leaving 16 bases between. The CDR3 length is 14 residues. The CDR3 reads CASRTQGKGYEQYF. CDR3 DNA sequence: TGTGCCAGCAGGACGCAGGGTAAGGGGTACGAGCAGTACTTC.

This clone was seen a few times. The same CDR3 arises from other DNA sequences in this sample as well. The chain recombines TRBV24-1 with TRBJ2-2; D remains unclear. The CDR3 consists of 12 residues. V was shortened by 6 bases and J by 1 base, with 2 bases between the two germline ends. Looked up from germline, CDR1 is KGHDR and CDR2 is SFDVKD. In DNA form, the CDR3 reads TGTGCCACCAGTTTGAACACCGGGGAGCTGTTTTTT. Translated: CATSLNTGELFF.

V usage is TRBV6-5 and J usage is TRBJ1-2; D perhaps matches TRBD1 (6 bases). This CDR3 region has 13 residues. Trimming cost V 7 bases and J 6 bases, with 15 bases left between them. CDR1 and CDR2 from the germline V gene are MNHEY and SVGAGI. CDR3 DNA: TGTGCCAGCACCTCGAGGACAGAGAATGGCTACACCTTC. Its translation is CASTSRTENGYTF.

The rearrangement joins TRBV2 to TRBJ1-1; D gene unclear. The germline gives CDR1 SNHLY, CDR2 FYNNEI. V lost 1 base and J 8 bases, leaving 11 bases between the germline ends. This CDR3 is built from 13 residues. The CDR3 loop reads CASSEEWQREAFF. The CDR3 region has the DNA TGTGCCAGCAGTGAAGAGTGGCAGAGGGAAGCTTTCTTT.

The rearrangement joins TRBV6-2 or TRBV6-3 to TRBJ2-7, with TRBD2 as a possible D gene (6 bases). Looked up from germline, CDR1 is MNHEY and CDR2 is SVGEGT. V gave up 5 bases and J gave up 7 bases, with 12 bases separating them. This CDR3 has 12 residues. The chain's CDR3 is CASSRVREEQYF. CDR3 nucleotide sequence: TGTGCCAGCAGTAGAGTACGGGAGGAGCAGTACTTC.

V and J are TRBV7-7 and TRBJ2-1; 7 bases are shared with TRBD2. The CDR3 consists of 15 residues. CDR1 is SSHAT, CDR2 FNYEAQ, per germline (reference sequence). The ends lost 1 base at V and 8 bases at J; junction bases unmatched: 8. The DNA of the CDR3 is TGTGCCAGCAGCTTAGTCGGCGGGAGAGGCTATGAGCAGTTCTTC. It is translated as CASSLVGGRGYEQFF. Supplemented by reference TRBV7-7 and TRBJ2-1, the full variable domain reads GAGVSQSPRYKVTKRGQDVTLRCDPISSHATLYWYQQALGQGPEFLTYFNYEAQPDKSGLPSDRFSAERPEGSISTLTIQRTEQRDSAMYRCASSLVGGRGYEQFFGPGTRLTVL.

The chain has TRBV5-6 and TRBJ1-6, with D hard to call. CDR1 and CDR2 (germline): SGHDT, YYEEEE. There are 16 residues in the CDR3. The germline V and J ends were trimmed by 2 bases and 0 bases, with 9 bases remaining between them. CDR3 in amino acids: CASSFKASSYNSPLHF. CDR3 in DNA: TGTGCCAGCAGCTTCAAGGCGAGCTCCTATAATTCACCCCTCCACTTT.

The CDR3 coding sequence is TGTGCCAGCAGTTCCCAGGGGGATGGCAATCAGCCCCAGCATTTT. Protein: CASSSQGDGNQPQHF. The chain uses TRBV28 and TRBJ1-5; 7 nucleotides line up with TRBD1. The CDR3 consists of 15 residues. Germline CDR1 is MDHEN and CDR2 is SYDVKM. The ends lost 4 bases at V and 2 bases at J; junction bases unmatched: 5.

This clone has a handful of counts. The chain employs TRBV7-2 and TRBJ1-4; D perhaps matches TRBD1 (5 bases). Trimming stripped 1 base from V and 10 bases from J, with 16 bases between. The CDR3 has 15 amino acids. Per the germline V gene, CDR1 is SGHTA and CDR2 is FQGNSA. CDR3 sequence reads: CASSLGGGGRGKLFF. Here the CDR3 DNA reads TGTGCCAGCAGCTTAGGGGGCGGCGGGAGGGGAAAACTGTTTTTT.

The chain carries TRBV4-1 and TRBJ2-7; 12 bases agree with TRBD2. V was clipped by 6 bases and J by 0 bases; unmatched bases: 15. Germline V gives CDR1 MGHRA, CDR2 YSYEKL. The CDR3 is 19 residues long. The CDR3 DNA reads TGCGCCAGCAGGCTAGGTGGGGGACTAGCGGGCCTAACCTCCTACGAGCAGTACTTC. Protein: CASRLGGGLAGLTSYEQYF.

The J gene is TRBJ1-4, the V gene TRBV4-2; D is ambiguous. The CDR3 sequence is 13 residues long. Trimming removed 0 bases from V and 6 bases from J, with 5 bases in between. The germline gives CDR1 LGHNA, CDR2 YNFKEQ. The CDR3 loop is CASSQETDEKLFF. Written as DNA, the CDR3 is TGTGCCAGCAGCCAAGAGACCGATGAAAAACTGTTTTTT.